This is a list of T cell receptor beta chains from one sample in a study of response to subunit inactivated influenza vaccine. TCRdb independently ran MiXCR on the RT-PCR reads; one entry per CDR3 protein. The table shows roughly 170,000 distinct CDR3 sequences, with about 9% occurring only once. The sequenced sample was non-naive T cells sorted from PBMCs, obtained on the day of vaccination. The receptor set was obtained from a man between 45 and 60 years old who received an inactivated influenza vaccine. Each CDR3 is given with its conserved first and last residue. The D gene is left open where the match is weak. Part of the rows lack a size; the others show once, few, many or a class for expanded clones.

v_call: TRBV20-1; clone_size: many; j_call: TRBJ1-2; d_call: TRBD1; cdr3_aa: CSARARGQYLYGYTF; cdr3_nt: TGCAGTGCTAGAGCCCGGGGACAGTATCTCTATGGCTACACCTTC
v_call: TRBV10-3; clone_size: .; j_call: TRBJ2-7; d_call: TRBD1; cdr3_aa: CATGPGQGISEQYF; cdr3_nt: TGTGCCACCGGCCCCGGACAGGGAATAAGCGAGCAGTACTTC
v_call: TRBV20-1; clone_size: few; j_call: TRBJ2-7; d_call: TRBD1; cdr3_aa: CSARPRQGMTYEQYF; cdr3_nt: TGCAGTGCTCGACCACGACAGGGGATGACCTACGAGCAGTACTTC
v_call: TRBV11-2; clone_size: .; j_call: TRBJ1-4; d_call: .; cdr3_aa: CASSLIWGGTNEKLFF; cdr3_nt: TGTGCCAGCAGCTTAATTTGGGGCGGAACTAATGAAAAACTGTTTTTT
v_call: TRBV11-2; clone_size: few; j_call: TRBJ2-5; d_call: TRBD1; cdr3_aa: CASTFRGGGETQYF; cdr3_nt: TGTGCCAGCACTTTCCGAGGGGGCGGAGAGACCCAGTACTTC
v_call: TRBV7-2; clone_size: .; j_call: TRBJ2-1; d_call: .; cdr3_aa: CASSFSHNEQFF; cdr3_nt: TGTGCCAGCAGCTTCAGCCACAATGAGCAGTTCTTC
v_call: TRBV7-2; clone_size: .; j_call: TRBJ2-2; d_call: TRBD1; cdr3_aa: CASSRRQGATGELFF; cdr3_nt: TGTGCCAGCAGCCGTAGACAGGGGGCTACCGGGGAGCTGTTTTTT
v_call: TRBV19; clone_size: .; j_call: TRBJ2-1; d_call: TRBD1; cdr3_aa: CASSNPQTTGNNEQFF; cdr3_nt: TGTGCCAGTAGTAACCCCCAAACGACAGGGAACAATGAGCAGTTCTTC
v_call: TRBV30; clone_size: many; j_call: TRBJ1-4; d_call: .; cdr3_aa: CAWDGATNEKLFF; cdr3_nt: TGTGCCTGGGATGGTGCAACTAATGAAAAACTGTTTTTT
v_call: TRBV10-3; clone_size: few; j_call: TRBJ2-2; d_call: .; cdr3_aa: CAIGRGTGELFF; cdr3_nt: TGTGCCATCGGACGGGGCACCGGGGAGCTGTTTTTT
v_call: TRBV5-1; clone_size: .; j_call: TRBJ2-7; d_call: TRBD2; cdr3_aa: CASSSSRGGATYEQYF; cdr3_nt: TGCGCCAGCAGCTCCTCGCGGGGGGGCGCGACCTACGAGCAGTACTTC
v_call: TRBV5-6; clone_size: few; j_call: TRBJ1-1; d_call: TRBD1; cdr3_aa: CASSNRQGAGAFF; cdr3_nt: TGTGCCAGCAGCAATCGACAGGGGGCCGGAGCTTTCTTT
v_call: TRBV6-1; clone_size: many; j_call: TRBJ1-1; d_call: .; cdr3_aa: CASSPSRGYMNTEAFF; cdr3_nt: TGTGCCAGCAGCCCGAGTAGGGGGTACATGAACACTGAAGCTTTCTTT
v_call: TRBV20-1; clone_size: .; j_call: TRBJ2-7; d_call: TRBD2; cdr3_aa: CSARDRGGVMTYEQYF; cdr3_nt: TGCAGTGCTAGAGATCGGGGGGGGGTTATGACTTACGAGCAGTACTTC